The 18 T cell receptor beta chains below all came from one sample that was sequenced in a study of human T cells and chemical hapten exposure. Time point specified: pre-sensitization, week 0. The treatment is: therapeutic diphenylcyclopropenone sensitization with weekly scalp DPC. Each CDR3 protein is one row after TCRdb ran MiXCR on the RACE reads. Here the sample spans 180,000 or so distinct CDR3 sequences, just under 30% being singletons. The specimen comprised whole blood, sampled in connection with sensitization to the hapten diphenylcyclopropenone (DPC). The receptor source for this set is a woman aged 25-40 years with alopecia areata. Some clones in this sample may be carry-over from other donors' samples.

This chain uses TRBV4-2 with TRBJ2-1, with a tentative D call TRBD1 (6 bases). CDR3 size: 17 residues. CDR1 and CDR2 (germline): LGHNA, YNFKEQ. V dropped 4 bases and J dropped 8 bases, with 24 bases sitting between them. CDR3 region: CASSPRPPGQLSYEQFF. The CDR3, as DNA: TGTGCCAGCAGCCCCCGGCCCCCGGGACAACTTAGCTATGAGCAGTTCTTC.

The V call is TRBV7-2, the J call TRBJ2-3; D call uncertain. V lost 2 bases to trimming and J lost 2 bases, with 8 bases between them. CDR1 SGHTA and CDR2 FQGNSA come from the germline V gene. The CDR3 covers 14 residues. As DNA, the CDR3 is TGTGCCAGCAGCTTATTCCAGTCCACAGATACGCAGTATTTT. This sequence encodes CASSLFQSTDTQYF. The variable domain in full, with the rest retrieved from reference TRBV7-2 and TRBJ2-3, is GAGVSQSPSNKVTEKGKDVELRCDPISGHTALYWYRQSLGQGLEFLIYFQGNSAPDKSGLPSDRFSAERTGGSVSTLTIQRTQQEDSAVYLCASSLFQSTDTQYFGPGTRLTVL.

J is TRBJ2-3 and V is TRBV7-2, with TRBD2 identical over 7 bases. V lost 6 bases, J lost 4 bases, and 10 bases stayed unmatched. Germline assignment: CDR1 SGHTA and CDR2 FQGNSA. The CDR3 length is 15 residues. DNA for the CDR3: TGTGCCAGCAGAGAGCCTTGGGGGGGTGCAGATACGCAGTATTTT. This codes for CASREPWGGADTQYF.

The DNA for the CDR3 is TGCGCCAGCAGCTTGGCCGCACAGCTCGCCTCTGGGGCCAACGTCCTGACTTTC. This translates into CASSLAAQLASGANVLTF. The chain uses TRBV5-1 and TRBJ2-6; D is unclear. The CDR3 is made up of 18 amino acids. With 0 bases removed from V and 0 bases from J, the gap between germline ends came to 13 bases. Looked up from germline, CDR1 is SGHRS and CDR2 is YFSETQ. Supplemented by reference TRBV5-1 and TRBJ2-6, the full variable domain reads KAGVTQTPRYLIKTRGQQVTLSCSPISGHRSVSWYQQTPGQGLQFLFEYFSETQRNKGNFPGRFSGRQFSNSRSEMNVSTLELGDSALYLCASSLAAQLASGANVLTFGAGSRLTVL.

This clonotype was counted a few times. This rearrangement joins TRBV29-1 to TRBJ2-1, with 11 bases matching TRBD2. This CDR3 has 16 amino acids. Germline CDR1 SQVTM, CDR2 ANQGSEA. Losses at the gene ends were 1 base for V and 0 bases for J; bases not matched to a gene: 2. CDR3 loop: CSVEGTSGLSYNEQFF. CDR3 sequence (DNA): TGCAGCGTTGAAGGGACTAGCGGGCTCTCCTACAATGAGCAGTTCTTC.

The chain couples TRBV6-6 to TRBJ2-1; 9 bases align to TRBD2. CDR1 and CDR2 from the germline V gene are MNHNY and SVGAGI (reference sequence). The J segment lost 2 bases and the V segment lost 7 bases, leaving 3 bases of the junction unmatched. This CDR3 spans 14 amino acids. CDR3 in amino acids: CASTRTSAYNEQFF. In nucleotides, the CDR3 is TGTGCCAGCACTAGGACTAGCGCCTACAATGAGCAGTTCTTC.

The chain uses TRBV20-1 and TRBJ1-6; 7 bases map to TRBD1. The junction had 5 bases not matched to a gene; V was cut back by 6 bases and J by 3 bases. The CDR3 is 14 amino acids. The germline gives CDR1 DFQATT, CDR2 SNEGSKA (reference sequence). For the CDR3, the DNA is TGCAGTGCGAAAAGACAGGGCTATAATTCACCCCTCCACTTT. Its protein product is CSAKRQGYNSPLHF.

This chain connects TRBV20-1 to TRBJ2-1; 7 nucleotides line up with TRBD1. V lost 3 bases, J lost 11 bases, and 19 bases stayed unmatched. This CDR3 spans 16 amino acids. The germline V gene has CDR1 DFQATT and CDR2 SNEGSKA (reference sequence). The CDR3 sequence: CSARDWTGRLPGKQFF. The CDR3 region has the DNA TGCAGTGCTAGGGACTGGACAGGCCGACTCCCAGGGAAGCAGTTCTTC.

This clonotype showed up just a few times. The CDR3 nucleotides read TGCGCCAGCAGCTTACAAGCGGGAGTCCGCACAGATACGCAGTATTTT. Amino acid sequence: CASSLQAGVRTDTQYF. The V gene is TRBV5-1, the J gene TRBJ2-3, with 8 bases identical to TRBD2. J gave up 1 base and V 2 bases, and 6 bases lay outside the gene matches. The CDR3 has 16 amino acids. From germline, CDR1 is SGHRS and CDR2 YFSETQ.

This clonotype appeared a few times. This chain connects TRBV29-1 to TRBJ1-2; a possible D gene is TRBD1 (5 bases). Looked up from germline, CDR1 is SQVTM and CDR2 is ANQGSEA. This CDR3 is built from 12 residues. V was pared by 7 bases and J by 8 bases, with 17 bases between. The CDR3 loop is CSAEAGAGGYTF. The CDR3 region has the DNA TGCAGCGCTGAGGCCGGGGCGGGAGGCTACACCTTC.

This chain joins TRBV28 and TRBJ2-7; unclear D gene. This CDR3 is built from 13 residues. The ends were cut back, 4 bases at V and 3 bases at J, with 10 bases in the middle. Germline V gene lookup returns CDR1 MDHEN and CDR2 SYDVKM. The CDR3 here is CASSSTNLYEQYF. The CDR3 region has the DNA TGTGCCAGCAGTTCTACTAACCTCTACGAGCAGTACTTC.

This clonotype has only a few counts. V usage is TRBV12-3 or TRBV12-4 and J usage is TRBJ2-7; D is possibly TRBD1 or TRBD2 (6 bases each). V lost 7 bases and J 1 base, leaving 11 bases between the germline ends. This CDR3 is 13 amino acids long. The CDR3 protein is CASTGDTSYEQYF. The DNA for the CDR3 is TGTGCCAGCACGGGGGACACATCCTACGAGCAGTACTTC.

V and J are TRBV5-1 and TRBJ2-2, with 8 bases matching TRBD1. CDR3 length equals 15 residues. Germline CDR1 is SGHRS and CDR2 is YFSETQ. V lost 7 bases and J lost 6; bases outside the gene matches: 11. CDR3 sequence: CASCPGTGAPGELFF. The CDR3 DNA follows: TGCGCCAGCTGCCCCGGGACAGGCGCGCCCGGGGAGCTGTTTTTT.

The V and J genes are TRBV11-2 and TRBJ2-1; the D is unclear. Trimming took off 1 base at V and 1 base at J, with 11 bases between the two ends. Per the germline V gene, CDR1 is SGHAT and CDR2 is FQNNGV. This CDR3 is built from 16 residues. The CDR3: CASSLATPPSYNEQFF. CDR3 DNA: TGTGCCAGCAGCTTAGCCACTCCACCTTCCTACAATGAGCAGTTCTTC.

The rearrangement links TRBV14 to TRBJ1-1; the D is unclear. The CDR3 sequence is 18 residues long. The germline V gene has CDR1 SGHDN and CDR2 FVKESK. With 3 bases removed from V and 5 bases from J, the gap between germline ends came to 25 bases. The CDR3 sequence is CASSHHLSRRIVRTEAFF. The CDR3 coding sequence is TGTGCCAGCAGCCATCATCTCTCCCGGCGGATAGTAAGGACTGAAGCTTTCTTT. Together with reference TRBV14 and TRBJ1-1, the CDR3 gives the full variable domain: EAGVTQFPSHSVIEKGQTVTLRCDPISGHDNLYWYRRVMGKEIKFLLHFVKESKQDESGMPNNRFLAERTGGTYSTLKVQPAELEDSGVYFCASSHHLSRRIVRTEAFFGQGTRLTVV.

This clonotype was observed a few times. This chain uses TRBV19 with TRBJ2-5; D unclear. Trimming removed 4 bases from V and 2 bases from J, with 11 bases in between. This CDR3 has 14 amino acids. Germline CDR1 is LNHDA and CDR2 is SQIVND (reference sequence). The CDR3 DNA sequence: TGTGCCAGTAGTAGGTCGGACGGACAAGAGACCCAGTACTTC. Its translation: CASSRSDGQETQYF.

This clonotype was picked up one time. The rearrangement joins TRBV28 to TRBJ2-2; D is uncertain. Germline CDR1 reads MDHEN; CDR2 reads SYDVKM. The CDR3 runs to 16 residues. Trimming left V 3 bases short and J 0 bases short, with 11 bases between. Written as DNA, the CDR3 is TGTGCCAGCAGTTTGCCTGTCGGATCGAACACCGGGGAGCTGTTTTTT. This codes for CASSLPVGSNTGELFF.

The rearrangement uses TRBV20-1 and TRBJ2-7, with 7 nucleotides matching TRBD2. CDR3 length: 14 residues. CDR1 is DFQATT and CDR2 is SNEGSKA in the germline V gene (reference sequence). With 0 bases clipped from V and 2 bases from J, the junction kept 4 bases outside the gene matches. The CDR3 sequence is CSARDQRGAYEQYF. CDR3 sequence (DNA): TGCAGTGCTAGAGATCAGCGGGGAGCCTACGAGCAGTACTTC.